This T cell receptor (beta chain) comes out of a study of cytomegalovirus exposure and HLA in healthy donors. For the study at large: The same platform as the approximately 670 first-cohort repertoires was used for the 90 to 150 validation repertoires, a later analysis reported.

Study-wide results and caveats: High specificity and sensitivity for cytomegalovirus status were reported for the classifier. The study listed approximately 160 cytomegalovirus-associated TCR beta chains. Among TCR sequences, most were rare, though some public TCRs appeared in many donors.

Libraries were prepared by immunoSEQ multiplex PCR; TCRdb keeps only in-frame clonotypes and omits some of them. The sample includes some 310,000 clones, 70% to 90% of them seen just once. V was trimmed by 2 bases and J by 4 bases, leaving 15 bases between them. The CDR3 is 15 amino acids. Germline V gives CDR1 SGHDT, CDR2 YYEEEE. In its sample, this clone was seen once. The antigen is unknown. The sequencing sample was made of PBMCs. The origin of this receptor is a man aged 25 to 45 in good health and CMV-seronegative. This chain connects TRBV5-6 to TRBJ1-2; D is possibly TRBD1 (5 bases). In nucleotides, the CDR3 is TGTGCCAGCAGCTTACAGGTCCGGGGGACCTATGGCTACACCTTC. Translation gives CASSLQVRGTYGYTF.